This T cell receptor (beta chain) appears in the sequencing data of a study of blood T cell repertoires in COVID-19. Clones were read by immunoSEQ multiplex PCR, and TCRdb kept only the in-frame ones, dropping some. This sample has over 40,000 clones, with 70% to 85% found just once. The V and J ends lost 7 bases and 6 bases respectively, with 15 bases between them. The CDR3 runs to 13 residues. CDR1 LGHDT and CDR2 YNNKEL come from the germline V gene (reference sequence). Sequencing was performed on peripheral blood. V is TRBV3-1 (or the pseudogene TRBV3-2) and J is TRBJ1-2, with a weak D call TRBD1 (5 bases). This TCR derives from a human donor in a cohort sampled during active COVID-19. CDR3 loop: CASIGGVADGYTF. Written as DNA, the CDR3 is TGTGCCAGCATCGGGGGAGTAGCGGATGGCTACACCTTC.